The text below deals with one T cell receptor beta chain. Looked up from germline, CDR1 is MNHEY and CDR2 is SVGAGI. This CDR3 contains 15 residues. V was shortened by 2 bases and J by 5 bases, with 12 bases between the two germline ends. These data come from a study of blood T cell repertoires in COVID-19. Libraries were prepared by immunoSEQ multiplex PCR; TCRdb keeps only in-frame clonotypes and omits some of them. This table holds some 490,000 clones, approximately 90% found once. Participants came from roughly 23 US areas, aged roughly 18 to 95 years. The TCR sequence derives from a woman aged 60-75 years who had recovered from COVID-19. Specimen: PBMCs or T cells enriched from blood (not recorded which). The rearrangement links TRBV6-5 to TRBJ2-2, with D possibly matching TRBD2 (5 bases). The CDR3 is CASSYRGPGTGELFF. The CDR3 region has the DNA TGTGCCAGCAGTTACAGAGGGCCGGGAACCGGGGAGCTGTTTTTT.